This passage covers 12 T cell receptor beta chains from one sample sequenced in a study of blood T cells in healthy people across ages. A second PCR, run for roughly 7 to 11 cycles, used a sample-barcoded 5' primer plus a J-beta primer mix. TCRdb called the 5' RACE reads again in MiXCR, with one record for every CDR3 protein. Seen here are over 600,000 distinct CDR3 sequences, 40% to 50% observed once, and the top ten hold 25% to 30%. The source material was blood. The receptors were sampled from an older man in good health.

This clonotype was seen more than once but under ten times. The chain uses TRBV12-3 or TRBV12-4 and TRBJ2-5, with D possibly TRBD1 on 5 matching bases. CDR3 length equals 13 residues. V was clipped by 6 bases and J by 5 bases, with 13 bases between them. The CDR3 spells CASRPRETETQYF. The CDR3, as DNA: TGTGCCAGCAGACCCAGGGAAACGGAGACCCAGTACTTC.

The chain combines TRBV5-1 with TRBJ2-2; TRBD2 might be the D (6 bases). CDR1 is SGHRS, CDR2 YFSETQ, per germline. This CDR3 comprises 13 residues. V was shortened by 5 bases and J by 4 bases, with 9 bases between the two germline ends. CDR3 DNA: TGCGCCAGCAGTGGGACTCCCACCGGGGAGCTGTTTTTT. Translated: CASSGTPTGELFF. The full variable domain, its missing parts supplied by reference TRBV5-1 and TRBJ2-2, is KAGVTQTPRYLIKTRGQQVTLSCSPISGHRSVSWYQQTPGQGLQFLFEYFSETQRNKGNFPGRFSGRQFSNSRSEMNVSTLELGDSALYLCASSGTPTGELFFGEGSRLTVL.

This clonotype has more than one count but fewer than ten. Here the CDR3 reads CASSRGTIDEAFF. For the CDR3, the DNA is TGTGCCAGCAGCCGAGGGACAATAGATGAAGCTTTCTTT. The V gene is TRBV3-1, the J gene TRBJ1-1; D perhaps matches TRBD1 (6 bases). Per germline, CDR1 LGHDT and CDR2 YNNKEL (reference sequence). The CDR3 spans 13 residues. Deletions cut 4 bases from V and 7 bases from J, with 13 bases between.

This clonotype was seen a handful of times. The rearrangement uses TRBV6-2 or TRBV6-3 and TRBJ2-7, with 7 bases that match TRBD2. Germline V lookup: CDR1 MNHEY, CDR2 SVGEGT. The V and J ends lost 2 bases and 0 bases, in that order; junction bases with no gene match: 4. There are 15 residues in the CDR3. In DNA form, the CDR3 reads TGTGCCAGCAGTTACGAGGCTAGCGGCTCCTACGAGCAGTACTTC. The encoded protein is CASSYEASGSYEQYF.

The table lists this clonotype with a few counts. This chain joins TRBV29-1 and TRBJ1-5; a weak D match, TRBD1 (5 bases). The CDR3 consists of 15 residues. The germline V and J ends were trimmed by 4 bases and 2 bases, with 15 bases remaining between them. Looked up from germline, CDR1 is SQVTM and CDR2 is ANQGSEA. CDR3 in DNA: TGCAGCGTTGCGGTTACGAGGGGAGGCAATCAGCCCCAGCATTTT. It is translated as CSVAVTRGGNQPQHF.

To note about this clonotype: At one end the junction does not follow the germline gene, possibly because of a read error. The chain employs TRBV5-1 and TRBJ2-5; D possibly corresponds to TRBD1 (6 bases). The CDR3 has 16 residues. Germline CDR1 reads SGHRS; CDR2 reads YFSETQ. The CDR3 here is CASSFGQGQLKETQHF. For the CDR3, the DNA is TGCGCCAGCAGCTTCGGACAAGGACAGCTAAAAGAGACCCAGCACTTC. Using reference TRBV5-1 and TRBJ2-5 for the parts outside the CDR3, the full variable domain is KAGVTQTPRYLIKTRGQQVTLSCSPISGHRSVSWYQQTPGQGLQFLFEYFSETQRNKGNFPGRFSGRQFSNSRSEMNVSTLELGDSALYLCASSFGQGQLKETQHFGPGTRLLVL.

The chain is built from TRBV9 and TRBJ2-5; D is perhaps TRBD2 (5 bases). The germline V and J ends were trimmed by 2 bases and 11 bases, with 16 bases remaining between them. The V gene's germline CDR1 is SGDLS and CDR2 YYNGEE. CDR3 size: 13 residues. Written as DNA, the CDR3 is TGTGCCAGCAGCGTGAGACCCGATGGGGAGCAGTACTTC. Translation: CASSVRPDGEQYF.

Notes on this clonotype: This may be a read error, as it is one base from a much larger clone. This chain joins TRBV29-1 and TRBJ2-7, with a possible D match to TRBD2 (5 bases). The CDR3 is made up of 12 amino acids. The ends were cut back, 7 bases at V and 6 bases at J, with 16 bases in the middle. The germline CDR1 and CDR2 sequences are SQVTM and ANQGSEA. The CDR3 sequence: CSGPRPAGEQYF. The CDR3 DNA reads TGCAGCGGTCCCCGACCCGCGGGCGAGCAGTACTTC.

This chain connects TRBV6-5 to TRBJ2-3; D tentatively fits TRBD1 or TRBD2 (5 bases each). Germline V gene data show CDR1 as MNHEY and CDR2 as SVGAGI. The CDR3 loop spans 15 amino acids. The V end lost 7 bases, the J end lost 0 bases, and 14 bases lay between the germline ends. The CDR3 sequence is CASTRGGHSTDTQYF. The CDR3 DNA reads TGTGCCAGCACAAGGGGCGGGCATAGCACAGATACGCAGTATTTT.

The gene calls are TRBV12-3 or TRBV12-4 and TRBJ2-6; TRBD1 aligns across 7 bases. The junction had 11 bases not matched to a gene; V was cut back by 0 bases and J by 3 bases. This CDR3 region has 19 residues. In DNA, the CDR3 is TGTGCCAGCAGTTTAGCGCTAACCACAGGGGACAGTGGGGCCAACGTCCTGACTTTC. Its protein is CASSLALTTGDSGANVLTF.

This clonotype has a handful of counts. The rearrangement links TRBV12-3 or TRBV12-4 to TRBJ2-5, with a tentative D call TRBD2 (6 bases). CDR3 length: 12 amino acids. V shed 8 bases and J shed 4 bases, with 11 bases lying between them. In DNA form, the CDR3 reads TGTGCCAGCCGGGGGAGTGCAGAGACCCAGTACTTC. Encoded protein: CASRGSAETQYF.

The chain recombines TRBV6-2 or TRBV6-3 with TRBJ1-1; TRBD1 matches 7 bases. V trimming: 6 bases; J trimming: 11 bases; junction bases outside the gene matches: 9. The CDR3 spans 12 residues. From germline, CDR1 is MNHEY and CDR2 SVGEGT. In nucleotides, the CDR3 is TGTGCCAGCAGCCTTACCGGGACAGAGGCTTTCTTT. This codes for CASSLTGTEAFF.